This passage covers 19 T cell receptor beta chains from one sample sequenced in a study of CD8 T cells in Susac syndrome. An amount of RNA that ranged from about 0.45 to 1 ug was reverse transcribed with random hexamers. MiXCR, run by TCRdb on the immunoSEQ multiplex PCR reads, gives a single entry per CDR3 protein. The sample carries approximately 300,000 distinct CDR3 sequences, roughly 85% recorded once. Sequenced: CD8+ T cells from PBMCs. Source of these receptors: a human donor with multiple sclerosis.

The CDR3 coding sequence is TGCAGTGCTTACGGTCCGGGACTAGCGGGATCGGTGGGCTACTACGAGCAGTACTTC. It yields the protein CSAYGPGLAGSVGYYEQYF. The V call is TRBV20-1, the J call TRBJ2-7, with 13 bases that match TRBD2. This CDR3 is 19 amino acids long. With 5 bases clipped from V and 3 bases from J, the junction kept 19 bases outside the gene matches. The germline V gene has CDR1 DFQATT and CDR2 SNEGSKA (reference sequence).

The chain uses TRBV7-8 and TRBJ2-1; no clear D. CDR1 and CDR2 (germline): SGHVS, FQNEAQ. Trimming cost V 4 bases and J 0 bases, with 10 bases left between them. CDR3 size: 15 residues. The CDR3 loop reads CASSSRVSSYNEQFF. The CDR3, as DNA: TGTGCCAGCAGCTCGAGAGTCTCCTCCTACAATGAGCAGTTCTTC.

The chain employs TRBV27 and TRBJ2-1, with D possibly matching TRBD2 (6 bases). Trimming cost V 6 bases and J 2 bases, with 17 bases left between them. Germline lookup yields CDR1 MNHEY and CDR2 SMNVEV (reference sequence). This CDR3 spans 16 amino acids. CDR3 DNA: TGTGCCAGCAGACCCCTGAGCGGGCCCACCTACAATGAGCAGTTCTTC. Translating it yields CASRPLSGPTYNEQFF.

The chain couples TRBV20-1 to TRBJ2-1; D tentatively fits TRBD1 or TRBD2 (6 bases each). Germline V gives CDR1 DFQATT, CDR2 SNEGSKA (reference sequence). The CDR3 runs to 15 residues. The germline V and J ends were trimmed by 2 bases and 8 bases, with 19 bases remaining between them. CDR3 protein: CSARTPLLAGDEQFF. Written as DNA, the CDR3 is TGCAGTGCTAGAACCCCTTTACTAGCAGGGGATGAGCAGTTCTTC.

The V and J genes are TRBV11-3 and TRBJ2-1, with D perhaps assigned TRBD1 or TRBD2 (5 bases each). Germline V gene data show CDR1 as SGHNT and CDR2 as YENEEA. Trimming removed 5 bases at V and 5 bases at J, with 13 bases between. The CDR3 totals 14 residues. CDR3 loop: CASSVRDGNNEQFF. CDR3 coding DNA: TGTGCCAGCAGCGTAAGGGACGGAAACAATGAGCAGTTCTTC. Full variable domain (rest looked up from reference TRBV11-3 and TRBJ2-1): EAGVVQSPRYKIIEKKQPVAFWCNPISGHNTLYWYLQNLGQGPELLIRYENEEAVDDSQLPKDRFSAERLKGVDSTLKIQPAELGDSAVYLCASSVRDGNNEQFFGPGTRLTVL.

The chain joins TRBV28 to TRBJ2-7; 9 positions agree with TRBD1. The ends lost 3 bases at V and 0 bases at J; junction bases unmatched: 15. Germline V lookup: CDR1 MDHEN, CDR2 SYDVKM. This CDR3 spans 19 amino acids. In DNA, the CDR3 is TGTGCCAGCAGTTTCGCGGTTTACTCAACAGGGGGCAACTCCTACGAGCAGTACTTC. Translating it yields CASSFAVYSTGGNSYEQYF.

V is TRBV19 and J is TRBJ2-2; 9 bases agree with TRBD2. The germline gives CDR1 LNHDA, CDR2 SQIVND (reference sequence). CDR3 size: 15 residues. V trimming: 7 bases; J trimming: 7 bases; junction bases outside the gene matches: 10. The CDR3: CASTWAGGPNGELFF. CDR3 nucleotide sequence: TGTGCCAGTACGTGGGCGGGAGGGCCTAACGGGGAGCTGTTTTTT.

The rearrangement uses TRBV4-3 and TRBJ2-7; 7 nucleotides agree with TRBD1. The CDR3 sequence is 15 residues long. After removal of 3 bases from V and 3 bases from J, the junction contained 8 bases not matched to a gene. CDR1 is LGHNA, CDR2 YSLEER, per germline. The CDR3 spells CASSQAQGDLYEQYF. CDR3 nucleotide sequence: TGCGCCAGCAGCCAGGCCCAGGGGGATCTCTACGAGCAGTACTTC.

The chain employs TRBV30 and TRBJ2-1; 13 bases align to TRBD2. Unmatched junction bases numbered 4, after V lost 5 bases and J lost 9 bases. Germline CDR1 and CDR2: GTSNPN and SVGIG (reference sequence). The CDR3 has 13 residues. In DNA, the CDR3 is TGTGCCTGGGGACTAGCGGGAGTATCTGAGCAGTTCTTC. Amino acids: CAWGLAGVSEQFF.

V is TRBV19 and J is TRBJ2-5; D remains ambiguous. The length of the CDR3 is 12 residues. V lost 6 bases and J lost 0, with 5 bases in between. CDR1 and CDR2 (germline): LNHDA, SQIVND (reference sequence). CDR3 in amino acids: CASRRHQETQYF. CDR3 nucleotide sequence: TGTGCCAGTAGGAGACACCAAGAGACCCAGTACTTC.

V gene TRBV4-3 combines with J gene TRBJ1-4, with D perhaps TRBD1 (6 bases). The CDR3 has 14 residues. The ends were cut back, 0 bases at V and 6 bases at J, with 8 bases in the middle. CDR1 is LGHNA and CDR2 is YSLEER in the germline V gene. The CDR3 nucleotides are TGCGCCAGCAGCCAAGAAACAGGGTATGAAAAACTGTTTTTT. This encodes CASSQETGYEKLFF.

The rearrangement joins TRBV23-1 to TRBJ1-5; D gene unclear. TRBV23-1 is identified as an open reading frame with a role that is uncertain. V gave up 5 bases and J gave up 0 bases, with 17 bases separating them. CDR3 length: 17 residues. CDR3 loop: CASSGSTGGYSNQPQHF. For the CDR3, the DNA is TGCGCCAGCAGTGGATCAACTGGAGGATATAGCAATCAGCCCCAGCATTTT.

The gene calls are TRBV29-1 and TRBJ2-2; D tentatively fits TRBD1 or TRBD2 (5 bases each). The CDR3 is made up of 16 amino acids. Trimming took 2 bases from V and 4 from J, leaving 17 bases between them. Germline V lookup: CDR1 SQVTM, CDR2 ANQGSEA. The CDR3 is CSVELSGATFTGELFF. DNA for the CDR3: TGCAGCGTTGAACTCTCCGGGGCGACCTTCACCGGGGAGCTGTTTTTT.

This clonotype showed up just once. The chain uses TRBV7-9 and TRBJ1-4; the match to TRBD1 covers 9 bases. Germline CDR1 is SEHNR and CDR2 is FQNEAQ (reference sequence). The CDR3 runs 16 residues. Germline trimming cut 5 bases from V and 6 bases from J; bases unmatched to any gene: 10. For the CDR3, the DNA is TGTGCCAGCAGCCGTCCCGGGACAGGGAGGGATGAAAAACTGTTTTTT. Protein product: CASSRPGTGRDEKLFF.

This chain joins TRBV5-5 and TRBJ2-7, with D perhaps TRBD2 (5 bases). CDR1 and CDR2 (germline): SGHKS, YYEKEE (reference sequence). There are 15 residues in the CDR3. With 3 bases removed from V and 3 bases from J, the gap between germline ends came to 16 bases. This chain's CDR3 is CASSYRDGSLYEQYF. The CDR3 region has the DNA TGTGCCAGCAGCTACCGGGATGGCTCTCTCTACGAGCAGTACTTC.

J is TRBJ2-3 and V is TRBV11-2; TRBD2 matches at 12 bases. CDR3 length equals 20 residues. With 4 bases clipped from V and 4 bases from J, the junction kept 18 bases outside the gene matches. Germline lookup yields CDR1 SGHAT and CDR2 FQNNGV. Written as DNA, the CDR3 is TGTGCCAGCAGCTATGGACTAGCGGGATGGGGGGGGACGAGGTCAGATACGCAGTATTTT. Amino acid sequence: CASSYGLAGWGGTRSDTQYF. Using reference TRBV11-2 and TRBJ2-3 for the parts outside the CDR3, the full variable domain is EAGVAQSPRYKIIEKRQSVAFWCNPISGHATLYWYQQILGQGPKLLIQFQNNGVVDDSQLPKDRFSAERLKGVDSTLKIQPAKLEDSAVYLCASSYGLAGWGGTRSDTQYFGPGTRLTVL.

The chain links TRBV4-3 to TRBJ1-1; possibly TRBD1 for D (5 bases). The CDR3 contains 14 residues. Germline CDR1 is LGHNA and CDR2 is YSLEER. The V gene lost 0 bases and the J gene lost 4 bases, with 9 bases spanning the gap. CDR3 nucleotides: TGCGCCAGCAGCCAAGACAGGGCCGGCACTGAAGCTTTCTTT. Translating it yields CASSQDRAGTEAFF.

This clonotype was found once. The chain is built from TRBV6-5 and TRBJ2-3, with a weak D call TRBD1 (6 bases). The CDR3 has 15 amino acids. Trimming left V 2 bases short and J 2 bases short, with 11 bases between. Germline V gene data show CDR1 as MNHEY and CDR2 as SVGAGI. CDR3 coding DNA: TGTGCCAGCAGTTACGGGGGCACCTACACAGATACGCAGTATTTT. Its protein product is CASSYGGTYTDTQYF.

The chain recombines TRBV6-2 or TRBV6-3 with TRBJ2-7; TRBD2 matches at 8 bases. Germline CDR1 is MNHEY and CDR2 is SVGEGT. The CDR3 consists of 16 residues. Trimming removed 0 bases from V and 3 bases from J; junction bases left unmatched: 7. The chain's CDR3 is CASSYSPGGRLYEQYF. In nucleotides, the CDR3 is TGTGCCAGCAGTTACTCCCCTGGCGGGAGGCTCTACGAGCAGTACTTC.